These 18 T cell receptor beta chains were all obtained from the same sample, sequenced in a study of shared clonotypes between healthy human individuals. Generated by immunoSEQ multiplex PCR, the TCRdb table keeps only in-frame clones and is missing some. The repertoire holds some 2,000,000 clones, with 90% to 95% as singletons. Input material: naive CD4+ T cells sorted from blood. Subset denoted: CD45RA+ positively selected. The receptors here all came from a man aged 18-30 years in good health.

This chain connects TRBV19 to TRBJ1-2; D not resolved. Per germline, CDR1 LNHDA and CDR2 SQIVND (reference sequence). CDR3 length: 12 residues. V gave up 8 bases and J gave up 5 bases, with 12 bases separating them. The CDR3 DNA reads TGTGCCAGTGCTGACGGAATATATGGCTACACCTTC. Protein product: CASADGIYGYTF.

The J gene is TRBJ2-3, the V gene TRBV5-4, with 13 nucleotides matching TRBD2. Germline CDR1 SGHNT, CDR2 YYREEE (reference sequence). The CDR3 consists of 16 residues. Trimming cost V 4 bases and J 0 bases; bases outside gene matches: 2. This CDR3 reads CASSKLAGGSTDTQYF. CDR3 coding DNA: TGTGCCAGCAGCAAACTAGCGGGGGGGAGCACAGATACGCAGTATTTT.

V is TRBV5-4 and J is TRBJ2-7, with D possibly TRBD1 on 9 matching bases. CDR3 length: 15 amino acids. In germline, CDR1 is SGHNT, CDR2 YYREEE (reference sequence). Trimming cost V 4 bases and J 2 bases, with 16 bases left between them. Written as DNA, the CDR3 is TGTGCCAGCAGCCCGGGGGGGACAGGGACCTACGAGCAGTACTTC. It encodes CASSPGGTGTYEQYF. The variable domain in full, with the rest retrieved from reference TRBV5-4 and TRBJ2-7, is ETGVTQSPTHLIKTRGQQVTLRCSSQSGHNTVSWYQQALGQGPQFIFQYYREEENGRGNFPPRFSGLQFPNYSSELNVNALELDDSALYLCASSPGGTGTYEQYFGPGTRLTVT.

In DNA form, the CDR3 reads TGTGCCAGCTCAACGACAGAGATGAGGACTGAAGCTTTCTTT. Amino acids: CASSTTEMRTEAFF. The chain recombines TRBV7-9 with TRBJ1-1; D perhaps matches TRBD1 (5 bases). CDR3 length: 14 residues. Between the trimmed V and J ends, which lost 8 bases and 5 bases, there was a span of 18 bases. CDR1 is SEHNR, CDR2 FQNEAQ, per germline (reference sequence).

The J gene is TRBJ2-7, the V gene TRBV5-1; the D is unclear. The CDR3 is 15 amino acids. V dropped 4 bases and J dropped 0 bases, with 14 bases sitting between them. From germline, CDR1 is SGHRS and CDR2 YFSETQ. CDR3 sequence reads: CASSRAGSSSYEQYF. The CDR3 DNA sequence: TGCGCCAGCAGCAGAGCCGGGTCGAGCTCCTACGAGCAGTACTTC. Variable domain in full (rest from reference TRBV5-1 and TRBJ2-7): KAGVTQTPRYLIKTRGQQVTLSCSPISGHRSVSWYQQTPGQGLQFLFEYFSETQRNKGNFPGRFSGRQFSNSRSEMNVSTLELGDSALYLCASSRAGSSSYEQYFGPGTRLTVT.

The J gene is TRBJ2-2, the V gene TRBV29-1; TRBD2 is a possible D gene (5 bases). V lost 5 bases and J lost 8, with 15 bases in between. Germline V CDR1 and CDR2: SQVTM, ANQGSEA. This CDR3 comprises 13 residues. The CDR3 DNA reads as TGCAGCGTTTTTGGGAGCTGGGAAGGGGAGCTGTTTTTT. This gives the protein CSVFGSWEGELFF.

This clone was counted at least ten times. This CDR3 is CAIKGEKGNQPQHF. CDR3 nucleotides: TGTGCCATCAAAGGAGAGAAAGGCAATCAGCCCCAGCATTTT. V gene TRBV10-3 combines with J gene TRBJ1-5; D is uncertain. There are 14 residues in the CDR3. The V and J ends lost 7 bases and 2 bases respectively, with 12 bases between them. Germline CDR1 ENHRY, CDR2 SYGVKD.

This clone came up a few times. The chain recombines TRBV19 with TRBJ1-4; D is undetermined. The ends were cut back, 2 bases at V and 0 bases at J, with 4 bases in the middle. The CDR3 loop spans 14 amino acids. Germline V gene lookup returns CDR1 LNHDA and CDR2 SQIVND (reference sequence). CDR3 sequence: CASSIQTTNEKLFF. CDR3 DNA sequence: TGTGCCAGTAGTATACAGACAACTAATGAAAAACTGTTTTTT.

This CDR3 is CASSLEGQGAGEQYF. DNA for the CDR3: TGCGCCAGCAGCTTGGAGGGACAGGGGGCGGGCGAGCAGTACTTC. The gene calls are TRBV5-1 and TRBJ2-7, with 12 bases identical to TRBD1. The CDR3 is made up of 15 amino acids. The germline CDR1 and CDR2 sequences are SGHRS and YFSETQ. The junction had 4 bases not matched to a gene; V was cut back by 0 bases and J by 6 bases.

This chain connects TRBV7-3 to TRBJ2-3; D is possibly TRBD2 (6 bases). With 5 bases removed from V and 0 bases from J, the gap between germline ends came to 15 bases. This CDR3 spans 16 amino acids. Germline V gives CDR1 SGHTA, CDR2 FQGTGA. The CDR3 region is CASSPSGGASTDTQYF. The CDR3 nucleotides are TGTGCCAGCAGCCCGTCTGGCGGGGCTAGCACAGATACGCAGTATTTT.

This chain links TRBV6-1 with TRBJ2-5; perhaps TRBD2 as D (5 bases). There are 16 residues in the CDR3. Between the trimmed V and J ends, which lost 4 bases and 3 bases, there was a span of 18 bases. The V gene's germline CDR1 is MNHNS and CDR2 SASEGT. CDR3 protein: CASSARRASFKETQYF. In nucleotides, the CDR3 is TGTGCCAGCAGTGCTAGACGGGCTAGCTTTAAAGAGACCCAGTACTTC.

This clone has only a few counts. The sample contains more than one DNA sequence encoding this CDR3. This chain joins TRBV5-6 and TRBJ2-7; 10 bases agree with TRBD1. The CDR3 has 14 amino acids. J lost 2 bases, V lost 3 bases, and 2 bases had no gene match. Germline CDR1 reads SGHDT; CDR2 reads YYEEEE. In DNA, the CDR3 is TGTGCCAGCAGCTCCGGGACAGGGGCCTACGAGCAGTACTTC. It translates to CASSSGTGAYEQYF.

The chain links TRBV25-1 to TRBJ2-3; D ambiguous. V was cut by 3 bases and J by 2 bases, with 15 bases left in between. This CDR3 comprises 16 residues. The V gene's germline CDR1 is MGHDK and CDR2 SYGVNS. CDR3 residues: CASSDPGSSPTDTQYF. Written as DNA, the CDR3 is TGTGCCAGCAGTGATCCCGGGTCCTCACCCACAGATACGCAGTATTTT.

The chain carries TRBV18 and TRBJ2-7; the match to TRBD2 covers 11 bases. Trimming cost V 3 bases and J 0 bases; bases outside gene matches: 7. This CDR3 is 17 amino acids long. The V gene's germline CDR1 is KGHSH and CDR2 LQKENI. The CDR3 loop is CASSPLTSGTSSYEQYF. CDR3 DNA sequence: TGTGCCAGCTCACCTTTGACTAGCGGGACGAGCTCCTACGAGCAGTACTTC.

This clone appeared once. The chain has TRBV19 and TRBJ2-7, with 7 bases aligning to TRBD1. The germline gives CDR1 LNHDA, CDR2 SQIVND (reference sequence). After removal of 8 bases from V and 4 bases from J, the junction contained 8 bases not matched to a gene. The CDR3 spans 13 residues. CDR3 DNA: TGTGCCAGTGCCTCGGGACAGCCATACGAGCAGTACTTC. Protein sequence: CASASGQPYEQYF.

CDR3: CASSGQGSGQYF. The CDR3, as DNA: TGTGCCAGCAGCGGGCAGGGGAGTGGGCAGTACTTC. This chain connects TRBV2 to TRBJ2-7; D is possibly TRBD1 (6 bases). The germline V gene encodes CDR1 SNHLY and CDR2 FYNNEI. The germline V and J ends were trimmed by 6 bases and 9 bases, with 15 bases remaining between them. This CDR3 region has 12 residues.

V is TRBV2 and J is TRBJ1-2; D is ambiguous. This CDR3 is built from 14 residues. V lost 6 bases to trimming and J lost 5 bases, with 16 bases between them. Germline V CDR1 and CDR2: SNHLY, FYNNEI. CDR3 in DNA: TGTGCCAGCAGCCAACATTCCGGGCAGTATGGCTACACCTTC. Translation: CASSQHSGQYGYTF. Complete variable domain (other parts from reference TRBV2 and TRBJ1-2): EPEVTQTPSHQVTQMGQEVILRCVPISNHLYFYWYRQILGQKVEFLVSFYNNEISEKSEIFDDQFSVERPDGSNFTLKIRSTKLEDSAMYFCASSQHSGQYGYTFGSGTRLTVV.

A word on this clone: The CDR3 carries no conserved terminal phenylalanine or tryptophan, so it likely arises from a read error. The chain's CDR3 is CASSPILIAGAITGELFL. CDR3 coding DNA: TGTGCCAGCTCACCAATCCTGATTGCGGGAGCCATCACCGGGGAGCTGTTTCTT. The chain is built from TRBV18 and TRBJ2-2; 7 bases are a match to TRBD2. This CDR3 contains 18 residues. Germline CDR1 KGHSH, CDR2 LQKENI. J gave up 4 bases and V 2 bases, and 13 bases lay outside the gene matches.